This T cell receptor beta chain was sequenced during a study of cytomegalovirus exposure and HLA in healthy donors. Study-wide context: A prior analysis found fewer than 120 million unique TCR beta sequences from approximately 190 million T cells.

The PCR had 60 Vbeta and 13 Jbeta primers. Source study methods: In a later analysis, some 80 million unique TCR beta chains included roughly 11 million shared by two or more donors. The data were produced by immunoSEQ multiplex PCR, yet TCRdb's version contains in-frame clones alone and is incomplete. V and J calls and clone size come straight from that table; D and trimming were deduced from the DNA. The sample includes some 70,000 clones, approximately 78% of them seen just once. The CDR3 consists of 17 residues. Per germline, CDR1 SGHVS and CDR2 FNYEAQ. V lost 1 base and J lost 5; bases outside the gene matches: 9. Study outcomes and limitations: Sequencing likely caused a cluster of highly shared sequence variants. Available immune exposure information was restricted to CMV serostatus only.

Note on this clone: As yet, its antigen is unknown.

The sequenced sample was PBMCs. The chain carries TRBV7-6 and TRBJ2-5; 11 positions match TRBD2. This clonotype originated in a human donor in good health. This chain's CDR3 is CASSLEASGGIAETQYF. The CDR3 DNA reads as TGTGCCAGCAGCTTAGAGGCTAGCGGGGGGATTGCGGAGACCCAGTACTTC.